Listed below are T cell receptor beta chains from one sample, sequenced in a study of cytomegalovirus exposure and HLA in healthy donors. Profiled with immunoSEQ multiplex PCR; TCRdb holds only in-frame clones, not every one. Among over 80,000 clones listed, 70% to 80% were seen once. Sequencing used PBMCs. Source of these receptors: a man in his sixties in good health and CMV-seropositive. Each CDR3 is given with its conserved first and last residue. D genes are given only for firm matches. A clone size is listed for some rows: how often the clone was seen (once, few, many), or a class if it is expanded.

>NA|TRBV2|TRBJ2-7|NA
CASSEGGKDPYEQYF
TGTGCCAGCAGTGAAGGAGGGAAGGATCCCTACGAGCAGTACTTC
>NA|TRBV7-2|TRBJ2-7|NA
CASSLAATGNSYEQYF
TGTGCCAGCAGCTTAGCAGCAACAGGAAACTCCTACGAGCAGTACTTC
>NA|TRBV9|TRBJ2-1|NA
CASSDLYNEQFF
TGTGCCAGCAGCGACTTATACAATGAGCAGTTCTTC
>NA|TRBV18|TRBJ2-5|NA
CASSPPGPQETQYF
TGTGCCAGCTCACCACCGGGGCCCCAAGAGACCCAGTACTTC
>NA|TRBV19|TRBJ2-7|TRBD1
CASSRGRGILVF
TGTGCCAGTAGCAGGGGGCGCGGGATTCTAGTGTTC
>NA|TRBV7-9|TRBJ1-2|TRBD1
CASSRGQGYGYTF
TGTGCCAGCAGCCGGGGACAGGGTTATGGCTACACCTTC
>NA|TRBV5-1|TRBJ1-4|NA
CASSLNSGSREKLFF
TGCGCCAGCAGCTTAAATTCAGGGTCTAGGGAAAAACTGTTTTTT
>NA|TRBV27|TRBJ1-2|TRBD1
CASSPIPGQGHYGYTF
TGTGCCAGCAGTCCTATTCCGGGACAGGGTCACTATGGCTACACCTTC
>NA|TRBV11-2|TRBJ2-7|NA
CASSLDSYEQYF
TGTGCCAGCAGCCTAGACAGCTACGAGCAGTACTTC
>NA|TRBV4-1|TRBJ2-7|TRBD2
CASSQLKPGGSRTYEQYF
TGCGCCAGCAGCCAACTGAAACCCGGGGGGAGCCGGACGTACGAGCAGTACTTC
>NA|TRBV6-5|TRBJ2-7|NA
CASSADSYEQYF
TGTGCCAGCTCCGCCGACAGCTACGAGCAGTACTTC
>NA|TRBV18|TRBJ1-1|NA
CASSPIGTGYMNTEAFF
TGTGCCAGCTCACCAATCGGCACGGGATACATGAACACTGAAGCTTTCTTT
>NA|TRBV7-9|TRBJ2-7|TRBD1
CASTGQGVYYEQYF
TGTGCCAGCACTGGGCAGGGGGTTTACTACGAGCAGTACTTC
>NA|TRBV2|TRBJ1-2|NA
CASTLLRTALNLGYTF
TGTGCCAGCACTTTACTCAGGACAGCCTTGAACCTTGGCTACACCTTC
>once|TRBV6-5|TRBJ2-7|NA
CASSYSETVNHYEQYF
TGTGCCAGCAGTTACTCGGAGACAGTGAATCACTACGAGCAGTACTTC
>once|TRBV19|TRBJ1-1|NA
CASSIGGGNTEAFF
TGTGCCAGTAGTATAGGTGGAGGGAACACTGAAGCTTTCTTT
>NA|TRBV29-1|TRBJ2-1|TRBD1
CSDRQGANEQFF
TGCAGCGATCGACAGGGGGCGAATGAGCAGTTCTTC
>NA|TRBV19|TRBJ2-7|NA
CASSTVGGYEQYF
TGTGCCAGTAGTACTGTAGGCGGGTACGAGCAGTACTTC
>NA|TRBV2|TRBJ2-1|NA
CASSSPGEQFF
TGTGCCAGCAGCTCCCCAGGGGAGCAGTTCTTC
>few|TRBV2|TRBJ1-1|NA
CASTEGRTRNTEAFF
TGTGCCAGCACCGAGGGAAGGACGAGGAACACTGAAGCTTTCTTT
>few|TRBV6-6|TRBJ2-1|NA
CASSPGGTYNEQFF
TGTGCCAGCAGCCCTGGCGGGACCTACAATGAGCAGTTCTTC
>NA|TRBV9|TRBJ1-2|TRBD1
CASSVLDRGREGYTF
TGTGCCAGCAGCGTACTGGACAGGGGGCGCGAAGGCTACACCTTC
>few|TRBV5-4|TRBJ2-7|TRBD1
CASSPGTEAYEQYF
TGTGCCAGCAGCCCCGGGACAGAGGCCTACGAGCAGTACTTC
>NA|TRBV6-5|TRBJ1-1|TRBD1
CASSYSRGSTEAFF
TGTGCCAGCAGTTACTCCAGGGGGAGCACTGAAGCTTTCTTT
>NA|TRBV7-3|TRBJ2-1|NA
CASSLRAQRSSYNEQFF
TGTGCCAGCAGCTTAAGGGCCCAGCGGAGCTCCTACAATGAGCAGTTCTTC
>NA|TRBV2|TRBJ2-2|TRBD1
CASSSQQGPGGELFF
TGTGCCAGCAGTTCTCAACAGGGGCCGGGCGGGGAGCTGTTTTTT
>NA|TRBV5-4|TRBJ2-1|TRBD2
CASSSGLAGSGNEQFF
TGTGCCAGCAGCTCGGGACTAGCGGGCTCCGGGAATGAGCAGTTCTTC
>NA|TRBV6-1|TRBJ2-2|NA
CASSGGNTGELFF
TGTGCCAGCAGTGGAGGGAACACCGGGGAGCTGTTTTTT
>NA|TRBV7-9|TRBJ2-5|TRBD2
CASSYLAGAETQYF
TGTGCCAGCAGCTACCTAGCGGGGGCTGAGACCCAGTACTTC
>few|TRBV6-5|TRBJ1-1|NA
CASGELRGTEAFF
TGTGCCAGCGGCGAACTAAGAGGCACTGAAGCTTTCTTT
>few|TRBV7-6|TRBJ2-7|TRBD1
CASSQTGDYEQYF
TGTGCCAGCAGCCAGACAGGGGACTACGAGCAGTACTTC
>once|TRBV7-6|TRBJ2-5|NA
CASSFYPRTQETQYF
TGTGCCAGCAGCTTTTACCCCCGGACACAAGAGACCCAGTACTTC
>few|TRBV10-3|TRBJ2-7|TRBD1
CAISGIIGQGRDEQYF
TGTGCCATCAGTGGTATAATCGGACAGGGACGGGACGAGCAGTACTTC
>NA|TRBV5-4|TRBJ2-7|TRBD1
CATSDRVGPYYYEQYF
TGTGCCACTTCGGACAGGGTAGGCCCCTACTACTACGAGCAGTACTTC
>NA|TRBV7-2|TRBJ2-7|TRBD2
CASRLGLAGEQYF
TGTGCCAGCAGACTGGGACTAGCAGGCGAGCAGTACTTC
>NA|TRBV30|TRBJ2-3|TRBD2
CACSPGGADTQYF
TGTGCCTGTTCCCCCGGGGGGGCAGATACGCAGTATTTT
>NA|TRBV28|TRBJ2-1|TRBD2
CASLRVSGFNEQFF
TGTGCCAGCTTACGGGTTAGCGGGTTCAATGAGCAGTTCTTC
>NA|TRBV15|TRBJ2-3|NA
CATSRSRQSTDTQYF
TGTGCCACCAGCAGATCCCGACAGTCCACAGATACGCAGTATTTT
>NA|TRBV30|TRBJ2-2|NA
CAWGLAGELFF
TGTGCCTGGGGCTTGGCCGGGGAGCTGTTTTTT
>NA|TRBV5-6|TRBJ2-7|TRBD1
CASSQLGQGIDEQYF
TGTGCCAGCAGCCAACTGGGACAGGGGATAGACGAGCAGTACTTC
>NA|TRBV5-1|TRBJ2-7|TRBD2
CASSLAASGGYEQYF
TGCGCCAGCAGCTTGGCGGCTAGCGGGGGTTACGAGCAGTACTTC
>few|TRBV30|TRBJ2-2|NA
CAWRVVGELFF
TGTGCCTGGAGGGTAGTCGGGGAGCTGTTTTTT
>NA|TRBV6-1|TRBJ1-3|NA
CASSPQYTIYF
TGTGCCAGCAGTCCCCAATACACCATATATTTT
>NA|TRBV4-1|TRBJ2-3|TRBD2
CASSQVAGGRDTQYF
TGCGCCAGCAGCCAAGTAGCGGGGGGAAGGGATACGCAGTATTTT
>NA|TRBV5-6|TRBJ2-5|NA
CASSTDRGGETQYF
TGTGCCAGCAGCACGGACAGAGGTGGAGAGACCCAGTACTTC
>NA|TRBV6-1|TRBJ2-1|TRBD2
CASSPTSPSYNEQFF
TGTGCCAGCAGCCCGACTAGCCCTTCCTACAATGAGCAGTTCTTC
>NA|TRBV7-9|TRBJ2-2|TRBD1
CASSWGQDTGELFF
TGTGCCAGCAGCTGGGGACAGGACACCGGGGAGCTGTTTTTT
>NA|TRBV28|TRBJ2-4|TRBD1
CASRGQGKSAKNIQYF
TGTGCCAGCAGAGGACAGGGAAAATCGGCCAAAAACATTCAGTACTTC
>once|TRBV2|TRBJ1-1|NA
CATQGGGNTEAFF
TGTGCCACCCAGGGAGGGGGGAACACTGAAGCTTTCTTT
>NA|TRBV28|TRBJ1-4|TRBD1
CASSLQGGNEKLFF
TGTGCCAGCAGCCTACAGGGGGGGAATGAAAAACTGTTTTTT
>NA|TRBV7-3|TRBJ2-2|TRBD1
CASSRQGNTGELFF
TGTGCCAGCAGCCGACAGGGGAACACCGGGGAGCTGTTTTTT
>NA|TRBV7-9|TRBJ1-5|NA
CASSSGKGPQHF
TGTGCCAGCAGCTCCGGGAAGGGGCCCCAGCATTTT
>once|TRBV27|TRBJ2-7|NA
CARPMGGASSYEQYF
TGTGCCCGACCAATGGGGGGGGCTAGCTCCTACGAGCAGTACTTC
>few|TRBV14|TRBJ1-2|NA
CASSQQGKGYGYTF
TGTGCCAGCAGCCAGCAGGGAAAAGGCTATGGCTACACCTTC
>NA|TRBV4-3|TRBJ2-5|TRBD2
CASSQDPAGGETQYF
TGCGCCAGCAGCCAAGACCCAGCGGGGGGGGAGACCCAGTACTTC